The T cell receptor (beta chain) described here comes from a study of PD-1 blockade in classical Hodgkin lymphoma. Of note for this clone: Its cognate antigen is unknown.

Data came from immunoSEQ multiplex PCR; TCRdb stores just in-frame clones and leaves some out. The data show roughly 34,000 clones, with roughly 94% seen just once and roughly 2.1% held by the top ten. Time point reported: newly diagnosed, previously untreated cHL patient sample. Untreated, newly diagnosed classical Hodgkin lymphoma PBMCs were comparators. Points from the study as a whole: Causes of the repertoire differences remain undefined, possibly disease activity or prior therapy. According to reports, newly diagnosed patients had lower baseline TCR diversity than healthy donors, and relapsed/refractory patients had lower baseline TCR diversity still.

The CDR3 sequence is 15 residues long. Germline V CDR1 and CDR2: SGHKS, YYEKEE (reference sequence). J gave up 0 bases and V 2 bases, and 5 bases lay outside the gene matches. The V gene is TRBV5-5, the J gene TRBJ2-7; the match to TRBD1 covers 7 bases. Sequenced material: peripheral blood mononuclear cells (PBMCs). The origin of this receptor is a human donor with classical Hodgkin lymphoma. Written as DNA, the CDR3 is TGTGCCAGCAGCTTTGGTGGGACAGTCTCCTACGAGCAGTACTTC. This encodes CASSFGGTVSYEQYF.